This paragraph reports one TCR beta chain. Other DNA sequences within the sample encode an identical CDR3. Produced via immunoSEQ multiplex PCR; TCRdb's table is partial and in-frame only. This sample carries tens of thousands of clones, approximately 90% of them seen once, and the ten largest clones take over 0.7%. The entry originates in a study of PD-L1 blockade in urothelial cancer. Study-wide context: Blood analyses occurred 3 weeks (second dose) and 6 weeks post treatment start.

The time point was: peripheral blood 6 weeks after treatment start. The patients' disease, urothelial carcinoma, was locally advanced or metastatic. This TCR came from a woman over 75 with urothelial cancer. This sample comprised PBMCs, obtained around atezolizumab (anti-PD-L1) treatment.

Here the CDR3 DNA reads TGTGCCAGCAGTTTGGGGGGGCGTTACGAGCAGTACTTC. Translation: CASSLGGRYEQYF. This chain links TRBV28 with TRBJ2-7; maybe TRBD2 (7 bases). The CDR3 consists of 13 residues. Germline V gives CDR1 MDHEN, CDR2 SYDVKM. Trimming stripped 3 bases from V and 4 bases from J, with 10 bases between.